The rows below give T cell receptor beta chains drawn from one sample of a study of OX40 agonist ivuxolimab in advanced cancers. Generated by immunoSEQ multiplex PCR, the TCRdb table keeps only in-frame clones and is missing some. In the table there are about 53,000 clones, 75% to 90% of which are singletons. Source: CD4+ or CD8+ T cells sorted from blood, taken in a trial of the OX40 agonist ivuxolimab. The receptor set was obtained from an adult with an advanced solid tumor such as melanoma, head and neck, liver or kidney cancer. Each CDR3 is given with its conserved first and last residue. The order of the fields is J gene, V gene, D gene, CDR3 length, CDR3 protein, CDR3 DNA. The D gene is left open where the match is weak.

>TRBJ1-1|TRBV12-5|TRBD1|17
CASGGDRGLMMNTEAFF
TGTGCTAGTGGTGGTGACAGGGGGCTTATGATGAACACTGAAGCTTTCTTT
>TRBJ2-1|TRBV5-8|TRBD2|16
CASSLGATSGTDEQFF
TGTGCCAGCAGCTTGGGAGCGACTAGCGGGACTGATGAGCAGTTCTTC
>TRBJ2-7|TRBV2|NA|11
CASSQSYEQYF
TGTGCCAGCAGTCAGAGTTACGAGCAGTACTTC
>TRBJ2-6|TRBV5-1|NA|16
CASSLAGTPGANVLTF
TGCGCCAGCAGCTTGGCGGGGACCCCTGGGGCCAACGTCCTGACTTTC
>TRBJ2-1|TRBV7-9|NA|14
CASSAGVGVPEEFF
TGTGCCAGCAGCGCCGGGGTAGGGGTTCCCGAGGAGTTCTTC
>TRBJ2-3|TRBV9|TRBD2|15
CATTSLAESTDTQYF
TGTGCCACCACCTCCCTAGCGGAGAGCACAGATACGCAGTATTTT
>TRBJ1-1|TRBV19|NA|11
CASGRNTEAFF
TGTGCCAGTGGACGGAACACTGAAGCTTTCTTT
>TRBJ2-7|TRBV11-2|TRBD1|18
CASSPREGRTGQGDEQYF
TGTGCCAGCAGCCCGCGAGAGGGAAGGACGGGACAGGGTGACGAGCAGTACTTC
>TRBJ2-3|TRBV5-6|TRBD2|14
CASSFSGSTDTQYF
TGTGCCAGCAGCTTTAGCGGGAGCACAGATACGCAGTATTTT
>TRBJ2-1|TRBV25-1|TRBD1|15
CASSDPRDSNNEQFF
TGTGCCAGCAGTGACCCCCGGGACAGCAACAATGAGCAGTTCTTC
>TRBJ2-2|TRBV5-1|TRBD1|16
CASSSALGGHIGELFF
TGCGCCAGCAGCTCAGCGTTAGGGGGCCATATCGGGGAGCTGTTTTTT
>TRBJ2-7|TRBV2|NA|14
CASRSTGSSYEQYF
TGTGCCAGCAGAAGCACAGGGAGCTCCTACGAGCAGTACTTC